The clone carrying this T cell receptor beta chain was counted a few times. Its antigen is currently unknown. Germline V gene data show CDR1 as KGHDR and CDR2 as SFDVKD. V shed 4 bases and J shed 5 bases, with 19 bases lying between them. The CDR3 has 16 residues. Then a second PCR, running about 7 to 11 cycles, was carried out with a sample-barcoded 5' primer and a J-beta primer mix. TCRdb used MiXCR to reprocess the 5' RACE reads, holding one entry per CDR3 protein. The sample contains 1.5 million to 2 million distinct CDR3 sequences, 28% of which appear only once. This sample is part of a study of blood T cells in healthy people across ages. General study points: As naive T cell percentage varied, TCR beta diversity correlated strongly with it.

V gene TRBV24-1 combines with J gene TRBJ2-5; D is perhaps TRBD1 or TRBD2 (5 bases each). The sequenced sample was blood. This receptor was taken from a woman aged 25-40 years in good health. The CDR3: CATSEPIPGARETQYF. The CDR3 region has the DNA TGTGCCACCAGTGAACCAATCCCCGGGGCGCGGGAGACCCAGTACTTC.